The 11 T cell receptor beta chains given below trace back to one sample, sequenced in a study of blood T cells in healthy people across ages (dated by TCRdb to between 2014 and 2016). The library was generated by 5' RACE. The run used an Illumina HiSeq 2500. A second PCR of roughly 7 to 11 cycles was performed with a sample-barcoded 5' primer and a J-beta primer mix. TCRdb applied fastp at Q25 and MiXCR to the public reads, then kept only in-frame beta chains. Each entry is one CDR3 protein sequence, shown with its most common DNA and genes. In all, the sample holds 2 million or so distinct CDR3 sequences, and around half of those were seen once. The ten largest clones take up over 2% of the sample. The source material was blood. Every receptor here comes from a middle-aged woman in good health.

This clonotype was observed a handful of times. V usage is TRBV6-5 and J usage is TRBJ2-7; perhaps D is TRBD1 or TRBD2 (5 bases each). In germline, CDR1 is MNHEY, CDR2 SVGAGI. The CDR3 is 15 amino acids. The ends were cut back, 2 bases at V and 0 bases at J, with 11 bases in the middle. The CDR3 here is CASSYGGSLSYEQYF. The DNA for the CDR3 is TGTGCCAGCAGTTACGGGGGATCCCTCTCCTACGAGCAGTACTTC.

As to this clonotype: The junction does not match germline at one end; this may be a read error. The rearrangement joins TRBV7-2 to TRBJ2-1; D is perhaps TRBD2 (6 bases). Germline V CDR1 and CDR2: SGHTA, FQGNSA. CDR3 length: 15 amino acids. DNA for the CDR3: TGTGCCAGCGGCTTAACCGGGGGCTCCTACAATGAGCAGTTCTTC. Protein product: CASGLTGGSYNEQFF.

In the case of this clonotype: This may come from a read error, since a much larger clone is one base off. J is TRBJ2-2 and V is TRBV29-1; D possibly corresponds to TRBD2 (5 bases). Germline V gene sequence: CDR1 SQVTM, CDR2 ANQGSEA. The CDR3 is 14 amino acids. V shed 8 bases and J shed 7 bases, with 20 bases lying between them. DNA of the CDR3: TGCAGCATTAAATTTGTCCGGGAATTCGGGGAGCTGTTTTTT. Its translation: CSIKFVREFGELFF.

This chain connects TRBV4-3 to TRBJ1-2; 7 bases map to TRBD1. This CDR3 has 13 amino acids. J lost 6 bases, V lost 3 bases, and 4 bases had no gene match. Germline loops: CDR1 LGHNA, CDR2 YSLEER. The CDR3 loop reads CASSHNQGDGYTF. In nucleotides, the CDR3 is TGCGCCAGCAGCCACAATCAGGGGGATGGCTACACCTTC.

This chain links TRBV2 with TRBJ2-7; 13 nucleotides match TRBD2. Germline V lookup: CDR1 SNHLY, CDR2 FYNNEI. This CDR3 has 14 amino acids. V was pared by 4 bases and J by 12 bases, with 9 bases of the junction left unmatched. The DNA of the CDR3 is TGTGCCAGCAGTGCGCGGACTAGCGGGGGCCCCCGGTACTTC. As protein: CASSARTSGGPRYF.

The chain couples TRBV20-1 to TRBJ2-5; possibly TRBD1 for D (9 bases). The J call may not be correct, given that the DNA end is closer to TRBJ2-7. CDR3 size: 18 residues. Per germline, CDR1 DFQATT and CDR2 SNEGSKA (reference sequence). CDR3 amino acids: CSARDLIAGQGKEDEQYF. CDR3 sequence (DNA): TGCAGTGCTAGAGACCTAATAGCGGGACAGGGAAAGGAGGACGAGCAGTACTTC.

The CDR3 nucleotides read TGTGCCAGCAGCGTAGACGGGACTCAAAACAATGAGCAGTACTTC. Translation: CASSVDGTQNNEQYF. This chain uses TRBV9 with TRBJ2-5; D is perhaps TRBD2 (6 bases). V lost 0 bases and J 11 bases, leaving 20 bases between the germline ends. Germline lookup yields CDR1 SGDLS and CDR2 YYNGEE. The CDR3 is 15 residues long.

This clonotype showed up just once. V is TRBV29-1 and J is TRBJ2-4; D ambiguous. Germline CDR1 is SQVTM and CDR2 is ANQGSEA. There are 10 residues in the CDR3. V lost 7 bases, J lost 15 bases, and 16 bases lay in between. CDR3 sequence reads: CSGASETRYF. In nucleotides, the CDR3 is TGCAGCGGAGCTTCGGAGACCCGGTACTTC.

This clonotype was picked up a small number of times. The chain links TRBV9 to TRBJ2-3; possible D gene TRBD2, 6 bases. Trimming shortened V by 4 bases and J by 2 bases, and 17 bases separated the two germline ends. CDR3 length: 16 amino acids. The germline V gene encodes CDR1 SGDLS and CDR2 YYNGEE. CDR3 in amino acids: CASSTLGTFYTDTQYF. The CDR3 DNA is TGTGCCAGCAGCACCTTAGGGACTTTCTACACAGATACGCAGTATTTT.

V usage is TRBV29-1 and J usage is TRBJ2-5; possibly TRBD2 for D (5 bases). V lost 4 bases, J lost 3 bases, and 18 bases lay in between. The V gene's germline CDR1 is SQVTM and CDR2 ANQGSEA. The CDR3 runs to 15 residues. For the CDR3, the DNA is TGCAGCGTTGGGGAGATAGGGCAGAAAGAAGAGACCCAGTACTTC. Translation: CSVGEIGQKEETQYF.

The genes are TRBV9 and TRBJ1-6; D is unresolved. V was cut by 0 bases and J by 9 bases, with 16 bases left in between. CDR1 is SGDLS, CDR2 YYNGEE, per germline. The CDR3 is 16 amino acids. The CDR3 protein is CASSVDPGSLGSPLHF. Here the CDR3 DNA reads TGTGCCAGCAGCGTAGACCCCGGGTCCCTGGGTTCACCCCTCCACTTT. Drawing the rest from reference TRBV9 and TRBJ1-6, the complete variable domain is DSGVTQTPKHLITATGQRVTLRCSPRSGDLSVYWYQQSLDQGLQFLIQYYNGEERAKGNILERFSAQQFPDLHSELNLSSLELGDSALYFCASSVDPGSLGSPLHFGNGTRLTVT.